These 31 T cell receptor beta chains were all obtained from the same sample, sequenced in a study of OX40 agonist ivuxolimab in advanced cancers. The assay was immunoSEQ multiplex PCR, and TCRdb's table has in-frame clones only and misses some. This sample has about 54,000 clones, with more than 75% found just once. The sequences come from CD4+ or CD8+ T cells sorted from blood, collected in a trial of the OX40 agonist ivuxolimab. The receptors were gathered from an adult with an advanced solid tumor such as melanoma, head and neck, liver or kidney cancer.

The count of this clone is one. The rearrangement joins TRBV28 to TRBJ1-5; 7 nucleotides agree with TRBD1. Germline V gives CDR1 MDHEN, CDR2 SYDVKM. The CDR3 sequence is 14 residues long. J lost 11 bases, V lost 6 bases, and 13 bases had no gene match. Written as DNA, the CDR3 is TGTGCCAGCAGCACACAGGGGACCCTGGAGGCCCAGCATTTT. It encodes CASSTQGTLEAQHF. The full variable domain, rest sourced from reference TRBV28 and TRBJ1-5, is DVKVTQSSRYLVKRTGEKVFLECVQDMDHENMFWYRQDPGLGLRLIYFSYDVKMKEKGDIPEGYSVSREKKERFSLILESASTNQTSMYLCASSTQGTLEAQHFGDGTRLSIL.

The DNA for the CDR3 is TGTGCCAGTCATCGACTCGGACAGGGCGCCTACGAGCAGTACTTC. It specifies CASHRLGQGAYEQYF. The genes are TRBV27 and TRBJ2-7; 8 positions match TRBD1. The length of the CDR3 is 15 residues. Per germline, CDR1 MNHEY and CDR2 SMNVEV (reference sequence). Trimming took 9 bases from V and 2 from J; bases not matched to a gene: 12.

The chain is built from TRBV7-2 and TRBJ1-2; the D gene is possibly TRBD1 (5 bases). The CDR3 is made up of 15 amino acids. The V end was cut by 5 bases, the J end by 5 bases, with 18 bases between. Looked up from germline, CDR1 is SGHTA and CDR2 is FQGNSA. CDR3 in amino acids: CASSQRISGPYGYTF. The CDR3 coding sequence is TGTGCCAGCAGCCAGCGGATATCAGGGCCATATGGCTACACCTTC.

The CDR3: CASSPRGGPIYEQYF. CDR3 DNA sequence: TGTGCCAGCAGTCCACGGGGGGGGCCAATCTACGAGCAGTACTTC. This chain uses TRBV6-5 with TRBJ2-7; TRBD2 agrees at 8 bases. This CDR3 spans 15 amino acids. The trim removed 5 bases at V and 3 bases at J, leaving 9 bases unmatched. Germline CDR1 and CDR2: MNHEY and SVGAGI.

This chain uses TRBV7-5 with TRBJ1-3; TRBD1 is taken as the D call from the table, unchecked against the DNA. TRBV7-5 represents a pseudogene. CDR3 size: 21 residues. CDR3 loop: CVRSLYRGGTGTIRAGNTIYF. As DNA, the CDR3 is TGTGTCAGAAGCTTATACAGAGGCGGGACAGGGACAATTAGGGCTGGAAACACCATATATTTT.

The chain uses TRBV9 and TRBJ1-2; 8 nucleotides match TRBD1. The V segment lost 0 bases and the J segment 4 bases; nucleotides outside the gene matches: 8. CDR3 length: 16 residues. CDR1 is SGDLS, CDR2 YYNGEE, per germline. The chain's CDR3 is CASSVAQGATGYGYTF. The DNA of the CDR3 is TGTGCCAGCAGCGTAGCCCAGGGGGCGACTGGCTATGGCTACACCTTC.

This chain links TRBV18 with TRBJ1-2; possible D gene TRBD1, 6 bases. The CDR3 length is 15 residues. Germline assignment: CDR1 KGHSH and CDR2 LQKENI. V was pared by 2 bases and J by 2 bases, with 12 bases between. The CDR3, as DNA: TGTGCCAGCTCACCAGTAAAACAGGGCAACTATGGCTACACCTTC. It codes for CASSPVKQGNYGYTF.

The gene calls are TRBV19 and TRBJ1-5, with unresolved D. V was clipped by 4 bases and J by 1 base, with 17 bases between them. CDR3 size: 17 residues. From germline, CDR1 is LNHDA and CDR2 SQIVND (reference sequence). The CDR3 sequence is CASSRDRPPVSNQPQHF. CDR3 coding DNA: TGTGCCAGTAGTAGAGACCGGCCCCCGGTGAGCAATCAGCCCCAGCATTTT.

This clone showed up just a few times. The V gene is TRBV7-9, the J gene TRBJ2-1, with 10 positions matching TRBD2. There are 15 residues in the CDR3. Losses at the gene ends were 5 bases for V and 2 bases for J; bases not matched to a gene: 3. Germline values: CDR1 SEHNR, CDR2 FQNEAQ (reference sequence). CDR3: CASSRSGRAYNEQFF. CDR3 nucleotide sequence: TGTGCCAGCAGCCGAAGCGGGAGGGCCTACAATGAGCAGTTCTTC.

J is TRBJ2-7 and V is TRBV5-5; the D call may be TRBD1 or TRBD2 (6 bases each). The length of the CDR3 is 12 residues. Per germline, CDR1 SGHKS and CDR2 YYEKEE (reference sequence). V was trimmed by 1 base and J by 6 bases, leaving 8 bases between them. CDR3 sequence reads: CASSLWGAEQYF. The CDR3, as DNA: TGTGCCAGCAGCTTGTGGGGGGCCGAGCAGTACTTC.

The chain recombines TRBV18 with TRBJ2-1; D unresolved. CDR3 length: 13 residues. The V gene's germline CDR1 is KGHSH and CDR2 LQKENI. The V and J ends lost 5 bases and 5 bases respectively, with 10 bases between them. The DNA of the CDR3 is TGTGCCAGCTCAGATCGACGAAACAATGAGCAGTTCTTC. It specifies CASSDRRNNEQFF. The variable domain in full, completed from reference TRBV18 and TRBJ2-1, reads NAGVMQNPRHLVRRRGQEARLRCSPMKGHSHVYWYRQLPEEGLKFMVYLQKENIIDESGMPKERFSAEFPKEGPSILRIQQVVRGDSAAYFCASSDRRNNEQFFGPGTRLTVL.

V is TRBV2 and J is TRBJ2-5; possible D gene TRBD2, 7 bases. V was clipped by 10 bases and J by 5 bases, with 23 bases between them. CDR1 SNHLY and CDR2 FYNNEI come from the germline V gene. The CDR3 length is 15 residues. The CDR3 nucleotides read TGTGCCACCCTAGGGGGGGGCGGGAGTGGGGAGACCCAGTACTTC. Translation gives CATLGGGGSGETQYF.

The V call is TRBV11-2, the J call TRBJ2-3; 11 nucleotides agree with TRBD2. The V gene end was trimmed by 1 base and the J gene end by 5 bases; junction bases not matched to a gene: 5. The CDR3 extends over 16 amino acids. Germline CDR1 reads SGHAT; CDR2 reads FQNNGV. CDR3 sequence reads: CASSLGTGTSGDTQYF. The DNA for the CDR3 is TGTGCCAGCAGCTTAGGGACCGGGACTAGCGGAGATACGCAGTATTTT.

In this sample, this clone turned up a few times. The rearrangement links TRBV4-3 to TRBJ1-3, with 8 bases identical to TRBD1. Germline lookup yields CDR1 LGHNA and CDR2 YSLEER. The V segment lost 2 bases and the J segment 10 bases; nucleotides outside the gene matches: 10. The CDR3 spans 15 residues. The CDR3 loop is CASSQRTGPQGTIYF. CDR3 bases: TGCGCCAGCAGCCAAAGGACAGGGCCCCAGGGAACCATATATTTT.

The CDR3 DNA reads TGCGCCAGCAGCTTGGGCTTGGCCGGGACAGGGGTCTCTGGGGGCTACACCTTC. The encoded protein is CASSLGLAGTGVSGGYTF. V gene TRBV5-1 combines with J gene TRBJ1-2; 10 positions agree with TRBD1. The V and J ends lost 0 bases and 8 bases, in that order; junction bases with no gene match: 16. Germline V CDR1 and CDR2: SGHRS, YFSETQ. There are 18 residues in the CDR3.

This chain uses TRBV11-2 with TRBJ1-3, with unresolved D. The CDR3 consists of 15 residues. Germline V CDR1 and CDR2: SGHAT, FQNNGV. V was clipped by 3 bases and J by 0 bases, with 9 bases between them. The CDR3 here is CASSFVRASGNTIYF. CDR3 coding DNA: TGTGCCAGCAGCTTCGTAAGGGCCTCTGGAAACACCATATATTTT. Combining the CDR3 with reference TRBV11-2 and TRBJ1-3 gives the whole variable domain EAGVAQSPRYKIIEKRQSVAFWCNPISGHATLYWYQQILGQGPKLLIQFQNNGVVDDSQLPKDRFSAERLKGVDSTLKIQPAKLEDSAVYLCASSFVRASGNTIYFGEGSWLTVV.

J is TRBJ1-1 and V is TRBV4-3, with D unresolved. The CDR3 runs 13 residues. The V gene lost 2 bases and the J gene lost 1 base, with 5 bases spanning the gap. In germline, CDR1 is LGHNA, CDR2 YSLEER. The CDR3 protein is CASSQLTNTEAFF. The CDR3 DNA is TGCGCCAGCAGCCAACTCACGAACACTGAAGCTTTCTTT.

The CDR3: CASSQSGANYGYTF. The DNA of the CDR3 is TGCGCCAGCAGCCAGTCAGGGGCTAACTATGGCTACACCTTC. The chain carries TRBV5-1 and TRBJ1-2; D is perhaps TRBD1 (6 bases). V gave up 4 bases and J gave up 0 bases, with 10 bases separating them. CDR1 is SGHRS and CDR2 is YFSETQ in the germline V gene. The CDR3 length is 14 residues. Full variable domain (rest looked up from reference TRBV5-1 and TRBJ1-2): KAGVTQTPRYLIKTRGQQVTLSCSPISGHRSVSWYQQTPGQGLQFLFEYFSETQRNKGNFPGRFSGRQFSNSRSEMNVSTLELGDSALYLCASSQSGANYGYTFGSGTRLTVV.

J is TRBJ2-5 and V is TRBV6-6; D call uncertain. Trimming cost V 2 bases and J 2 bases, with 3 bases left between them. The V gene's germline CDR1 is MNHNY and CDR2 SVGAGI (reference sequence). This CDR3 has 12 amino acids. This CDR3 reads CASSYVQETQYF. CDR3 coding DNA: TGTGCCAGCAGTTACGTACAAGAGACCCAGTACTTC.

By share of the sample, this clone is medium-sized. This rearrangement joins TRBV5-1 to TRBJ1-1; D is undetermined. CDR3 size: 13 residues. Germline loops: CDR1 SGHRS, CDR2 YFSETQ. V was cut by 1 base and J by 2 bases, with 6 bases left in between. The DNA of the CDR3 is TGCGCCAGCAGCTTGCATAGTAACACTGAAGCTTTCTTT. This sequence encodes CASSLHSNTEAFF.

The sample holds one count of this clone. The rearrangement links TRBV9 to TRBJ1-6; TRBD1 might be the D (5 bases). Germline lookup yields CDR1 SGDLS and CDR2 YYNGEE. This CDR3 region has 13 residues. The V and J ends lost 3 bases and 10 bases respectively, with 11 bases between them. This CDR3 is CASSGEGSSPLHF. The DNA for the CDR3 is TGTGCCAGCAGCGGGGAGGGGTCCTCACCCCTCCACTTT.

This clone was observed once. The DNA for the CDR3 is TGTGCCAGTAGTATTTCCCGACAGAACAATCAGCCCCAGCATTTT. Its translation: CASSISRQNNQPQHF. The chain recombines TRBV19 with TRBJ1-5, with D perhaps matching TRBD1 (5 bases). This CDR3 contains 15 residues. V was shortened by 3 bases and J by 3 bases, with 12 bases between the two germline ends. From germline, CDR1 is LNHDA and CDR2 SQIVND (reference sequence). Full variable domain (rest looked up from reference TRBV19 and TRBJ1-5): DGGITQSPKYLFRKEGQNVTLSCEQNLNHDAMYWYRQDPGQGLRLIYYSQIVNDFQKGDIAEGYSVSREKKESFPLTVTSAQKNPTAFYLCASSISRQNNQPQHFGDGTRLSIL.

The J gene is TRBJ2-7, the V gene TRBV14; 10 bases fit TRBD2. This CDR3 has 16 residues. V lost 1 base to trimming and J lost 4 bases; unmatched junction nucleotides: 7. Germline-derived CDR1 and CDR2 are SGHDN and FVKESK. The CDR3 DNA sequence: TGTGCCAGCAGCCAAGGGTTCCTAGCGGGAGATTACGAGCAGTACTTC. Translation gives CASSQGFLAGDYEQYF.

This clone showed up just a few times. The chain links TRBV18 to TRBJ1-4; TRBD1 matches 7 bases. V dropped 4 bases and J dropped 1; count of bases not matched to a gene: 6. Germline values: CDR1 KGHSH, CDR2 LQKENI. The CDR3 extends over 16 amino acids. The CDR3 reads CASSLDYRGTNEKLFF. The CDR3 coding sequence is TGTGCCAGCTCACTAGACTACAGGGGAACTAATGAAAAACTGTTTTTT.

This clone came up a few times. The same CDR3 can be traced to other DNA sequences in this sample. The gene calls are TRBV11-2 and TRBJ1-1; D ambiguous. V was trimmed by 7 bases and J by 1 base, leaving 7 bases between them. The germline CDR1 and CDR2 sequences are SGHAT and FQNNGV. There are 12 residues in the CDR3. The CDR3 DNA is TGTGCCAGCAATAGACCGAACACTGAAGCTTTCTTT. Translating it yields CASNRPNTEAFF.

The chain employs TRBV19 and TRBJ2-2; TRBD1 agrees at 7 bases. There are 14 residues in the CDR3. CDR1 LNHDA and CDR2 SQIVND come from the germline V gene (reference sequence). Trimming took 6 bases from V and 7 from J; bases not matched to a gene: 8. CDR3 in amino acids: CASSPQTGIGELFF. The CDR3 DNA reads TGTGCCAGTAGCCCACAGACAGGGATCGGGGAGCTGTTTTTT.

CDR3: CASSLGASGGRAYEQYF. Written as DNA, the CDR3 is TGCGCCAGCAGCTTAGGGGCTAGCGGGGGGCGCGCCTACGAGCAGTACTTC. V usage is TRBV5-1 and J usage is TRBJ2-7; TRBD2 aligns across 11 bases. The CDR3 sequence is 17 residues long. The junction had 9 bases not matched to a gene; V was cut back by 2 bases and J by 2 bases. In germline, CDR1 is SGHRS, CDR2 YFSETQ.

This rearrangement joins TRBV30 to TRBJ2-1; 7 bases line up with TRBD2. Germline CDR1 reads GTSNPN; CDR2 reads SVGIG (reference sequence). Trimming at V came to 3 bases and at J to 7 bases, leaving 15 bases not matched to a gene. CDR3 length: 16 residues. DNA for the CDR3: TGTGCCTGGAGCGTTCTTTGGGAGGGCCTTGGTAATGAGCAGTTCTTC. Translated, it gives CAWSVLWEGLGNEQFF.

The genes are TRBV19 and TRBJ2-7; no reliable D call. The CDR3 is 13 amino acids. V lost 3 bases and J lost 0, with 6 bases in between. Germline loops: CDR1 LNHDA, CDR2 SQIVND (reference sequence). CDR3 in amino acids: CASSIDLSYEQYF. The CDR3 nucleotides read TGTGCCAGTAGTATCGATCTCTCCTACGAGCAGTACTTC. Full variable domain (remainder filled in from reference TRBV19 and TRBJ2-7): DGGITQSPKYLFRKEGQNVTLSCEQNLNHDAMYWYRQDPGQGLRLIYYSQIVNDFQKGDIAEGYSVSREKKESFPLTVTSAQKNPTAFYLCASSIDLSYEQYFGPGTRLTVT.

This chain links TRBV6-1 with TRBJ2-1; TRBD2 might be the D (6 bases). V gave up 9 bases and J gave up 6 bases, with 15 bases separating them. Per germline, CDR1 MNHNS and CDR2 SASEGT. This CDR3 is 13 amino acids long. The CDR3 sequence is CASSRAGTNEQFF. For the CDR3, the DNA is TGTGCCAGTTCTAGGGCGGGGACCAATGAGCAGTTCTTC.

As DNA, the CDR3 is TGTGCCAGCAGCTCGAGAATAGACGGGGGCAGGCCTAATGAAAAACTGTTTTTT. It codes for CASSSRIDGGRPNEKLFF. The rearrangement joins TRBV5-4 to TRBJ1-4, with D possibly being TRBD1 (6 bases). The germline CDR1 and CDR2 sequences are SGHNT and YYREEE (reference sequence). The V end lost 3 bases, the J end lost 3 bases, and 21 bases lay between the germline ends. The length of the CDR3 is 18 residues. The full variable domain, with the rest looked up from reference TRBV5-4 and TRBJ1-4, is ETGVTQSPTHLIKTRGQQVTLRCSSQSGHNTVSWYQQALGQGPQFIFQYYREEENGRGNFPPRFSGLQFPNYSSELNVNALELDDSALYLCASSSRIDGGRPNEKLFFGSGTQLSVL.